These 24 T cell receptor beta chains were all obtained from the same sample, sequenced in a study of T cells after posttransplantation cyclophosphamide. The table came from immunoSEQ multiplex PCR; TCRdb's copy has only in-frame clones and leaves some out. The sample carries 7,800 or so clones, 91% recorded once. Input material: CD4+ T cells sorted from blood. The receptors derive from a woman in her forties or fifties in good health and a related stem cell transplant donor.

This clone was counted a single time. The V call is TRBV15, the J call TRBJ1-1; a weak D match, TRBD1 (5 bases). The V gene lost 0 bases and the J gene lost 2 bases, with 13 bases spanning the gap. This CDR3 has 16 amino acids. Germline CDR1 and CDR2: LNHNV and YYDKDF (reference sequence). CDR3 nucleotides: TGTGCCACCAGCAGAGATGCATTCGGGGGAAACACTGAAGCTTTCTTT. This gives the protein CATSRDAFGGNTEAFF.

CDR3: CSVEGAGGGTDTQYF. The DNA for the CDR3 is TGCAGCGTTGAGGGAGCGGGAGGTGGCACAGATACGCAGTATTTT. The chain recombines TRBV29-1 with TRBJ2-3; TRBD2 aligns across 9 bases. The germline V gene encodes CDR1 SQVTM and CDR2 ANQGSEA. CDR3 size: 15 residues. The ends lost 3 bases at V and 1 base at J; junction bases unmatched: 5.

The gene calls are TRBV5-6 and TRBJ2-4; 7 positions match TRBD1. Germline lookup yields CDR1 SGHDT and CDR2 YYEEEE. Trimming at V came to 4 bases and at J to 8 bases, leaving 18 bases not matched to a gene. CDR3 length: 17 residues. The CDR3 loop reads CASSNTGAPLVPDIQYF. The DNA of the CDR3 is TGTGCCAGCAGCAACACAGGGGCCCCGCTCGTTCCGGACATTCAGTACTTC.

The CDR3 DNA reads as TGTGCCAGCAGTTATCAGGCAGGCTACGAGCAGTACTTC. Its protein is CASSYQAGYEQYF. The chain employs TRBV6-6 and TRBJ2-7; D uncertain. There are 13 residues in the CDR3. CDR1 is MNHNY, CDR2 SVGAGI, per germline (reference sequence). Trimming took off 3 bases at V and 3 bases at J, with 9 bases between the two ends.

V gene TRBV5-4 combines with J gene TRBJ1-2; D is possibly TRBD1 (6 bases). The V end was cut by 4 bases, the J end by 4 bases, with 17 bases between. Germline lookup yields CDR1 SGHNT and CDR2 YYREEE (reference sequence). The CDR3 covers 15 residues. The CDR3, as DNA: TGTGCCAGCAGCGCAAACAGGGAGTGGGGCTATGGCTACACCTTC. It specifies CASSANREWGYGYTF.

The J gene is TRBJ1-2, the V gene TRBV28, with 8 nucleotides matching TRBD1. The germline V gene encodes CDR1 MDHEN and CDR2 SYDVKM. CDR3 length: 17 amino acids. Trimming at V came to 5 bases and at J to 3 bases, leaving 14 bases not matched to a gene. The CDR3 is CASSTLLEQGGHYGYTF. In DNA, the CDR3 is TGTGCCAGCAGTACCCTCTTAGAACAGGGGGGACACTATGGCTACACCTTC.

For this clone: One end of the junction is discordant with germline, which a read error may explain. The chain uses TRBV19 and TRBJ1-2; 12 nucleotides align to TRBD1. The CDR3 length is 16 residues. The germline gives CDR1 LNHDA, CDR2 SQIVND (reference sequence). This chain's CDR3 is CASSIHRDRGPKGSTF. CDR3 sequence (DNA): TGTGCCAGTAGTATTCACCGGGACAGGGGGCCAAAAGGCTCCACCTTC.

This chain links TRBV5-1 with TRBJ1-4; 9 bases align to TRBD1. With 7 bases clipped from V and 6 bases from J, the junction kept 4 bases outside the gene matches. The germline CDR1 and CDR2 sequences are SGHRS and YFSETQ. The CDR3 is 13 amino acids. The CDR3 DNA follows: TGCGCCAGCGGGGACAGGGTCGATGAAAAACTGTTTTTT. Residues: CASGDRVDEKLFF.

The rearrangement uses TRBV12-5 and TRBJ2-5; 9 bases map to TRBD1. This CDR3 region has 15 residues. V shed 5 bases and J 2 bases; nucleotides not matched to a gene: 6. The V gene's germline CDR1 is LGHNT and CDR2 FRNRAP. CDR3 DNA: TGTGCTAGTGGTCTCCATGGACAGGGGCAAGAGACCCAGTACTTC. Translating gives CASGLHGQGQETQYF.

The chain is built from TRBV4-1 and TRBJ1-1; a weak D match, TRBD1 (6 bases). The CDR3 is made up of 14 amino acids. The germline V and J ends were trimmed by 3 bases and 6 bases, with 14 bases remaining between them. Germline-derived CDR1 and CDR2 are MGHRA and YSYEKL. The CDR3: CASSHYRVNAEAFF. The CDR3 coding sequence is TGCGCCAGCAGCCATTACAGGGTTAACGCTGAAGCTTTCTTT.

The J gene is TRBJ2-7, the V gene TRBV10-1, with unresolved D. V gave up 4 bases and J gave up 0 bases, with 10 bases separating them. Germline-derived CDR1 and CDR2 are WNHNN and SYGVQD (reference sequence). The CDR3 is 14 amino acids. This CDR3 is CASSASGDSYEQYF. CDR3 nucleotides: TGCGCCAGCAGTGCCTCGGGTGACTCCTACGAGCAGTACTTC.

This clone was counted once. The chain carries TRBV29-1 and TRBJ2-5; the match to TRBD2 covers 14 bases. V gave up 6 bases and J gave up 6 bases; unmatched junction bases: 12. This CDR3 contains 16 residues. Looked up from germline, CDR1 is SQVTM and CDR2 is ANQGSEA. This chain's CDR3 is CSVIPMTSGGAKTQYF. CDR3 bases: TGCAGCGTCATACCTATGACTAGCGGGGGGGCAAAGACCCAGTACTTC.

The chain employs TRBV7-9 and TRBJ2-3, with D possibly matching TRBD2 (7 bases). Germline CDR1 is SEHNR and CDR2 is FQNEAQ (reference sequence). V was cut by 2 bases and J by 0 bases, with 15 bases left in between. The CDR3 length is 17 residues. CDR3 in amino acids: CASSLLGAGVSTDTQYF. The CDR3 DNA sequence: TGTGCCAGCAGCTTATTGGGGGCGGGAGTCAGCACAGATACGCAGTATTTT. Full variable domain (remainder filled in from reference TRBV7-9 and TRBJ2-3): DTGVSQNPRHKITKRGQNVTFRCDPISEHNRLYWYRQTLGQGPEFLTYFQNEAQLEKSRLLSDRFSAERPKGSFSTLEIQRTEQGDSAMYLCASSLLGAGVSTDTQYFGPGTRLTVL.

The J gene is TRBJ2-5, the V gene TRBV5-1, with 13 bases fitting TRBD2. Per germline, CDR1 SGHRS and CDR2 YFSETQ. V trimming: 2 bases; J trimming: 3 bases; junction bases outside the gene matches: 7. The CDR3 has 17 amino acids. DNA for the CDR3: TGCGCCAGCAGCTTCCGGACTAGCGGGAGTGGGGAAGAGACCCAGTACTTC. Translating it yields CASSFRTSGSGEETQYF.

The V call is TRBV2, the J call TRBJ1-1, with 7 bases aligning to TRBD1. The CDR3 length is 13 residues. The germline CDR1 and CDR2 sequences are SNHLY and FYNNEI. Germline trimming cut 6 bases from V and 4 bases from J; bases unmatched to any gene: 5. DNA for the CDR3: TGTGCCAGCAGCAGACAGGGTATCACTGAAGCTTTCTTT. The encoded protein is CASSRQGITEAFF.

This chain joins TRBV28 and TRBJ1-6; TRBD1 is a possible D gene (6 bases). This CDR3 spans 14 amino acids. Germline CDR1 reads MDHEN; CDR2 reads SYDVKM. V lost 7 bases and J lost 7, with 14 bases in between. CDR3 DNA: TGTGCCAGCATCCCTCCAGGGGCCAATTCACCCCTCCACTTT. This encodes CASIPPGANSPLHF.

The chain combines TRBV5-7 with TRBJ1-5; TRBD1 aligns across 11 bases. TRBV5-7 is reported as an ORF; its role is uncertain. There are 17 residues in the CDR3. The V segment lost 3 bases and the J segment 4 bases; nucleotides outside the gene matches: 9. The CDR3 reads CASSSLRTGGWNQPQHF. CDR3 nucleotides: TGTGCCAGCAGCTCACTACGGACAGGGGGCTGGAATCAGCCCCAGCATTTT.

The chain recombines TRBV7-9 with TRBJ1-2, with 8 bases that match TRBD1. J lost 5 bases, V lost 5 bases, and 13 bases had no gene match. From germline, CDR1 is SEHNR and CDR2 FQNEAQ (reference sequence). This CDR3 has 16 residues. The CDR3: CASSPSFQGAMYGYTF. DNA of the CDR3: TGTGCCAGCAGCCCCTCTTTTCAGGGGGCGATGTATGGCTACACCTTC.

V usage is TRBV29-1 and J usage is TRBJ1-1; D not resolved. The length of the CDR3 is 13 residues. Trimming shortened V by 8 bases and J by 0 bases, and 13 bases separated the two germline ends. In germline, CDR1 is SQVTM, CDR2 ANQGSEA. The CDR3 sequence: CSTRDGLNTEAFF. The CDR3 DNA sequence: TGCAGCACCCGGGATGGGCTGAACACTGAAGCTTTCTTT.

V usage is TRBV5-6 and J usage is TRBJ2-1; 9 bases fit TRBD2. The length of the CDR3 is 17 residues. V dropped 4 bases and J dropped 1; count of bases not matched to a gene: 9. From germline, CDR1 is SGHDT and CDR2 YYEEEE. The CDR3 is CASSKRLAVRSYNEQFF. The CDR3 nucleotides are TGTGCCAGCAGCAAGCGACTAGCGGTTCGTTCCTACAATGAGCAGTTCTTC.

V usage is TRBV11-2 and J usage is TRBJ2-7; TRBD1 matches 11 bases. The V gene end was trimmed by 4 bases and the J gene end by 3 bases; junction bases not matched to a gene: 14. From germline, CDR1 is SGHAT and CDR2 FQNNGV. This CDR3 comprises 18 residues. CDR3 sequence: CASSSRKYPGTGGYEQYF. The DNA for the CDR3 is TGTGCCAGCAGCTCAAGGAAGTACCCAGGGACAGGGGGCTACGAGCAGTACTTC.

The genes are TRBV5-1 and TRBJ1-2, with TRBD1 identical over 7 bases. V gave up 0 bases and J gave up 3 bases; unmatched junction bases: 11. The length of the CDR3 is 17 residues. Looked up from germline, CDR1 is SGHRS and CDR2 is YFSETQ. This CDR3 reads CASSLGATGEPDYGYTF. The CDR3 nucleotides read TGCGCCAGCAGCTTGGGGGCCACAGGGGAACCGGACTATGGCTACACCTTC.

This clone was detected only a few times. V is TRBV28 and J is TRBJ2-1; D perhaps matches TRBD1 (6 bases). CDR3 size: 14 residues. Germline V gene lookup returns CDR1 MDHEN and CDR2 SYDVKM. V lost 6 bases, J lost 6 bases, and 15 bases lay in between. This chain's CDR3 is CASSRNREPNEQFF. CDR3 DNA sequence: TGTGCCAGCAGCCGGAACAGGGAGCCCAATGAGCAGTTCTTC.

Details on this clone: Its ends do not fully match the called genes, so a read error is possible. V usage is TRBV19 and J usage is TRBJ2-7, with TRBD2 as a possible D gene (5 bases). The CDR3 is 14 amino acids. The germline V gene encodes CDR1 LNHDA and CDR2 SQIVND (reference sequence). Here the CDR3 DNA reads TGTGCCAGTAGTTTAGACCGGGAATCTTACGAGCAGTACTTC. This codes for CASSLDRESYEQYF. Full variable domain (rest looked up from reference TRBV19 and TRBJ2-7): DGGITQSPKYLFRKEGQNVTLSCEQNLNHDAMYWYRQDPGQGLRLIYYSQIVNDFQKGDIAEGYSVSREKKESFPLTVTSAQKNPTAFYLCASSLDRESYEQYFGPGTRLTVT.